Shown below are 10 T cell receptor beta chains from a single sample sequenced in a study of STAT5B mutations in CD4+ large granular lymphocyte leukemia. The method was immunoSEQ multiplex PCR; TCRdb's version includes in-frame clones alone and lacks a portion of them. This sample carries nearly 20,000 clones, roughly 80% of them seen once, and the ten largest clones take approximately 13%. The specimen sequenced was CD4+ T cells from blood buffy coats. These TCRs come from a human donor in good health.

V is TRBV2 and J is TRBJ1-2, with 9 nucleotides matching TRBD1. CDR1 is SNHLY, CDR2 FYNNEI, per germline. There are 14 residues in the CDR3. Germline trimming cut 4 bases from V and 8 bases from J; bases unmatched to any gene: 8. DNA for the CDR3: TGTGCCAGCAGTGTCCGGGACAGGGTTGAAGGCTACACCTTC. Encoded protein: CASSVRDRVEGYTF.

The V gene is TRBV5-4, the J gene TRBJ2-5, with 11 bases lining up with TRBD2. The CDR3 has 18 residues. Germline CDR1 is SGHNT and CDR2 is YYREEE (reference sequence). The V gene end was trimmed by 4 bases and the J gene end by 5 bases; junction bases not matched to a gene: 16. CDR3 sequence reads: CASSPNSGRGLSTETQYF. CDR3 bases: TGTGCCAGCAGCCCAAATAGCGGGAGGGGTTTAAGTACGGAGACCCAGTACTTC.

The CDR3 sequence is CAWSPWAGGMPQHF. CDR3 DNA: TGTGCCTGGAGTCCTTGGGCAGGGGGCATGCCCCAGCATTTT. The gene calls are TRBV30 and TRBJ1-5; 8 bases fit TRBD1. Trimming took 2 bases from V and 9 from J; bases not matched to a gene: 9. Per the germline V gene, CDR1 is GTSNPN and CDR2 is SVGIG (reference sequence). The CDR3 extends over 14 amino acids.

The rearrangement uses TRBV18 and TRBJ2-5; D is ambiguous. V shed 3 bases and J shed 4 bases, with 9 bases lying between them. This CDR3 comprises 13 residues. Germline assignment: CDR1 KGHSH and CDR2 LQKENI. In DNA, the CDR3 is TGTGCCAGCTCACCCCCCGCCGGAGAGACCCAGTACTTC. This encodes CASSPPAGETQYF.

This chain connects TRBV19 to TRBJ1-2; the D is unclear. V lost 5 bases, J lost 4 bases, and 23 bases lay in between. CDR3 length: 17 residues. The germline V gene has CDR1 LNHDA and CDR2 SQIVND (reference sequence). In DNA, the CDR3 is TGTGCCAGTAGTCTACAGTATAAAGGCGCCGAAATCTATGGCTACACCTTC. Its translation: CASSLQYKGAEIYGYTF.

This clone was counted a few times. The CDR3 is CASSENGGGTEAFF. The CDR3 nucleotides read TGCGCCAGCAGTGAGAACGGCGGGGGCACTGAAGCTTTCTTT. The V gene is TRBV10-2, the J gene TRBJ1-1; D might be TRBD1 (5 bases). Germline V gives CDR1 WSHSY, CDR2 SAAADI. This CDR3 spans 14 amino acids. Trimming removed 2 bases at V and 4 bases at J, with 11 bases between.

The chain carries TRBV27 and TRBJ1-1, with TRBD1 matching 10 bases. The germline CDR1 and CDR2 sequences are MNHEY and SMNVEV (reference sequence). CDR3 length: 14 amino acids. The V segment lost 4 bases and the J segment 4 bases; nucleotides outside the gene matches: 3. CDR3 in amino acids: CASSSGQGVTEAFF. CDR3 nucleotides: TGTGCCAGCAGTTCCGGACAGGGGGTCACTGAAGCTTTCTTT.

V and J are TRBV7-2 and TRBJ2-1; D possibly corresponds to TRBD1 (6 bases). The ends were cut back, 1 base at V and 4 bases at J, with 8 bases in the middle. The CDR3 covers 14 residues. Per the germline V gene, CDR1 is SGHTA and CDR2 is FQGNSA. CDR3 DNA sequence: TGTGCCAGCAGCTTAGTGGGGGCGTACAATGAGCAGTTCTTC. This translates into CASSLVGAYNEQFF.

V usage is TRBV4-1 and J usage is TRBJ2-7; TRBD2 agrees at 10 bases. The germline CDR1 and CDR2 sequences are MGHRA and YSYEKL. The CDR3 is 16 amino acids. V lost 6 bases to trimming and J lost 6 bases; unmatched junction nucleotides: 14. This CDR3 reads CASRPIPSGGSFEQYF. Here the CDR3 DNA reads TGCGCCAGCAGGCCCATTCCTAGCGGGGGAAGTTTCGAGCAGTACTTC.

The CDR3 region has the DNA TGTGCTAGTGGTCCGGGACAACCAGGCCAGCCCCAGCATTTT. As protein: CASGPGQPGQPQHF. The V gene is TRBV12-5, the J gene TRBJ1-5; tentative D call: TRBD1 (6 bases). V was cut by 5 bases and J by 7 bases, with 15 bases left in between. Per the germline V gene, CDR1 is LGHNT and CDR2 is FRNRAP. This CDR3 has 14 residues.